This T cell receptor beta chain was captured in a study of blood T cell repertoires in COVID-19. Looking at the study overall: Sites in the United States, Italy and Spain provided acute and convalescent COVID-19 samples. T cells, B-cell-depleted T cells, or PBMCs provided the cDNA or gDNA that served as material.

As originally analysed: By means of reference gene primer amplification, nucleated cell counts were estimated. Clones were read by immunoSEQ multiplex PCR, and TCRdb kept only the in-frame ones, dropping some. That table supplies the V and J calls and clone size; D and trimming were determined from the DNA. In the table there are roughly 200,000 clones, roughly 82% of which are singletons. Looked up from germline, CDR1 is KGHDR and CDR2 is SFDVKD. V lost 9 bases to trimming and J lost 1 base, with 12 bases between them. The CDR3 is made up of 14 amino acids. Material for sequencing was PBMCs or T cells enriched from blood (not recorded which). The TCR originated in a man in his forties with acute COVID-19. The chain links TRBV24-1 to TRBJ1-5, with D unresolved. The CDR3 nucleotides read TGTGCCACCGGAGTAAGCGGGAGCAATCAGCCCCAGCATTTT. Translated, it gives CATGVSGSNQPQHF.